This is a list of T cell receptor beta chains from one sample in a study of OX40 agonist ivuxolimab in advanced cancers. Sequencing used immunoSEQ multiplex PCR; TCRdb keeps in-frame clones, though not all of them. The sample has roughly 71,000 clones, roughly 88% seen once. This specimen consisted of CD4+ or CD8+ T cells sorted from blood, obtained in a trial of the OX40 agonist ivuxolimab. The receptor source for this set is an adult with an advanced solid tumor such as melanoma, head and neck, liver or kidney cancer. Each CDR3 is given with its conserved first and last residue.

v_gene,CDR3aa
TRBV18,CASSPLTGVYAEQFF
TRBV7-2,CASSFGGRNTEAFF
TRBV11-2,CASSLDLAGGSTDTQYF
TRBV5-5,CASSPTGGTYEQYF
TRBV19,CASSDQATNSPLHF
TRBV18,CASSPTGPGYGYTF
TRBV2,CASKTSSGGGNEQFF
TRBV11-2,CASSPPGRTFF
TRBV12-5,CASGFGQGSYNEQFF
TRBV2,CASSERGLAAPEQYF
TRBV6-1,CASSERARLAREQFF
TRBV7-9,CASSLRSVETQYF
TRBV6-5,CASSYSRHLEAFF
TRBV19,CASSMAGSNQPQHF
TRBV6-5,CASSSTGPNTEAFF
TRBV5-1,CASSLGGLAGTSETQYF
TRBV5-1,CASSLNAAGHYNEQFF
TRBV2,CASSVEGASNQPQHF
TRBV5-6,CASSFRGQGVKNIQYF
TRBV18,CASSPAGDSSYEQYF
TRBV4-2,CASSRGQEYTGELFF
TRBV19,CASSLHGEPLHF
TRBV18,CASGRGNTEAFF
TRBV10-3,CAIADGNTEAFF
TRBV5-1,CASRQVTGELFF
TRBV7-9,CASSLAEKSEAFF
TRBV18,CASSPTGGTLNTEAFF
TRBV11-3,CASSLGRTSNQETQYF
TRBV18,CASSTTDRDTEAFF
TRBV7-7,CASSAKLTSGYNEQFF
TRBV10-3,CAISEPTGRRSGNTIYF
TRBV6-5,CASGRTSGGAEQFF
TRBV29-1,CSVGDVNTEAFF
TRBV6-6,CASSLVNSEQFF
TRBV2,CASSAGPNYGYTF
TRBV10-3,CAISVGWGSEAFF
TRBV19,CASTKEGSNYGYTF
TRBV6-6,CASSSRTGAQHF
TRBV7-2,CASSQLGSASGYQETQYF
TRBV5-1,CASSLVPEGWQFF
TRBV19,CASRIQGNSNQPQHF